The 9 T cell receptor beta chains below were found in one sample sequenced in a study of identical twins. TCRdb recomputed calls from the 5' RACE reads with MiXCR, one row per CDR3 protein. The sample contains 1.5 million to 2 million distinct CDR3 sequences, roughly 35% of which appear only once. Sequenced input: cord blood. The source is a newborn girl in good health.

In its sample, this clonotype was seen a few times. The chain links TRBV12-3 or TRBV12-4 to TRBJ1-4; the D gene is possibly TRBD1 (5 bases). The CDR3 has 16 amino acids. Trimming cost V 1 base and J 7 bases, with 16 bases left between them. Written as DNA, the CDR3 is TGTGCCAGCAGTTTAGTTCGGGCAGGGTCGAGTGAAAAACTGTTTTTT. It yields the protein CASSLVRAGSSEKLFF.

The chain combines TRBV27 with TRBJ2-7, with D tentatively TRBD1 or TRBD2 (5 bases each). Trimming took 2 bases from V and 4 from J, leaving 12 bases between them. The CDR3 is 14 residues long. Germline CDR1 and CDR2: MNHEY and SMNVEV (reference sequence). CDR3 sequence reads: CASSLTGTQYEQYF. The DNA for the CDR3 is TGTGCCAGCAGTTTAACCGGGACGCAATACGAGCAGTACTTC.

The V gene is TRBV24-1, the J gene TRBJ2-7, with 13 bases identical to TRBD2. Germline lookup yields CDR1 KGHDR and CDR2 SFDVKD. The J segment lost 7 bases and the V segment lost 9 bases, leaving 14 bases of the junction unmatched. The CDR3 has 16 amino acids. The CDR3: CATSHSLAGGRGEQYF. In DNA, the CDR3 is TGTGCCACCTCACACTCACTAGCGGGAGGGCGGGGTGAGCAGTACTTC.

The CDR3 sequence is CASSELGQGARGPQHF. For the CDR3, the DNA is TGTGCCAGCAGTGAACTGGGACAGGGGGCGCGTGGGCCCCAGCATTTT. V and J are TRBV2 and TRBJ1-5; the match to TRBD1 covers 12 bases. Germline V gene lookup returns CDR1 SNHLY and CDR2 FYNNEI. V lost 2 bases, J lost 9 bases, and 8 bases stayed unmatched. This CDR3 has 16 residues.

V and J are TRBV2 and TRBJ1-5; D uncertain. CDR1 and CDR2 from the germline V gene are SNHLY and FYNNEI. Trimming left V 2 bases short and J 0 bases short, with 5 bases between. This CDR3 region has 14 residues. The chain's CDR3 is CASSEIHSNQPQHF. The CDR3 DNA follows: TGTGCCAGCAGTGAAATCCATAGCAATCAGCCCCAGCATTTT.

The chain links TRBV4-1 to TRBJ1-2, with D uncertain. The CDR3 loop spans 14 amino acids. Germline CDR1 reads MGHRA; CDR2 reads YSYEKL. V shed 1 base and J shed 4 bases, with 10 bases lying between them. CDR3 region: CASSQVAGIYGYTF. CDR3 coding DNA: TGCGCCAGCAGCCAAGTAGCGGGGATCTATGGCTACACCTTC.

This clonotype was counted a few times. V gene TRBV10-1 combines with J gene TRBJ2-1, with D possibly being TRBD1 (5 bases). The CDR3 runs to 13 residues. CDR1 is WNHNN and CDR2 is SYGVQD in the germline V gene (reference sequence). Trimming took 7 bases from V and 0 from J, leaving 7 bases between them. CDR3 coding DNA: TGCGCCAGCAAGGACAACTCCTACAATGAGCAGTTCTTC. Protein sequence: CASKDNSYNEQFF.

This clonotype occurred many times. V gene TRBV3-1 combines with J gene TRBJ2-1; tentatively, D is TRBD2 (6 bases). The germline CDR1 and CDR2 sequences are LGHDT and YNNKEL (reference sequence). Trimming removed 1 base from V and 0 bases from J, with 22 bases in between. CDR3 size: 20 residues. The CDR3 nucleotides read TGTGCCAGCAGCCAAGTTCGACGAAGACCCGGGGAGGTCTCCTACAATGAGCAGTTCTTC. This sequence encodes CASSQVRRRPGEVSYNEQFF.

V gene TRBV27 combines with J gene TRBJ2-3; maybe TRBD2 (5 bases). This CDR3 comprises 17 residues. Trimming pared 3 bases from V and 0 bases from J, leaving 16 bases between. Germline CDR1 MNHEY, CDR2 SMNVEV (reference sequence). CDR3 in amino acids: CASSFSPADSSTDTQYF. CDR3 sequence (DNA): TGTGCCAGCAGTTTCTCCCCGGCGGACTCTAGCACAGATACGCAGTATTTT.